These T cell receptor beta chains were read from a single sample in a study of blood T cell repertoires in COVID-19. Generated by immunoSEQ multiplex PCR, the TCRdb table keeps only in-frame clones and is missing some. The sample consists of fewer than 350,000 clones, about 82% of them appearing once. Material: peripheral blood. These receptors originate from a woman between 45 and 65 years old with active or convalescent COVID-19. Both conserved end residues are part of each CDR3. D genes are given only for firm matches. A clone size is listed for some rows: how often the clone was seen (once, few, many), or a class if it is expanded.

J gene: TRBJ2-7
V gene: TRBV10-3
D gene: TRBD2
clone size: .
CDR3 protein: CAIGTSGTYEQYF
CDR3 DNA: TGTGCCATCGGGACTAGCGGGACCTACGAGCAGTACTTC

J gene: TRBJ1-6
V gene: TRBV5-1
D gene: TRBD1
clone size: few
CDR3 protein: CASKDRENSPLHF
CDR3 DNA: TGCGCCAGCAAAGACAGGGAAAATTCACCCCTCCACTTT

J gene: TRBJ2-3
V gene: TRBV7-6
D gene: TRBD2
clone size: .
CDR3 protein: CASSLYGRASTDTQYF
CDR3 DNA: TGTGCCAGCAGCTTATACGGGAGGGCTAGCACAGATACGCAGTATTTT

J gene: TRBJ1-4
V gene: TRBV18
D gene: TRBD1
clone size: .
CDR3 protein: CASSRTTPQGATNEKLFF
CDR3 DNA: TGTGCCAGCTCACGAACCACACCACAGGGGGCCACTAATGAAAAACTGTTTTTT

J gene: TRBJ1-3
V gene: TRBV9
D gene: TRBD1
clone size: .
CDR3 protein: CASSVDSGGASGNTIYF
CDR3 DNA: TGTGCCAGCAGCGTAGACTCAGGGGGCGCCTCTGGAAACACCATATATTTT

J gene: TRBJ1-1
V gene: TRBV18
D gene: TRBD1
clone size: .
CDR3 protein: CASSQIAGGSGTEAFF
CDR3 DNA: TGTGCCAGCTCACAGATCGCAGGGGGATCGGGCACTGAAGCTTTCTTT

J gene: TRBJ2-5
V gene: TRBV5-1
D gene: .
clone size: .
CDR3 protein: CASSLGQMQETQYF
CDR3 DNA: TGCGCCAGCAGCTTGGGACAGATGCAAGAGACCCAGTACTTC

J gene: TRBJ2-1
V gene: TRBV24-1
D gene: TRBD2
clone size: .
CDR3 protein: CATSGGASGPSSYNEQFF
CDR3 DNA: TGTGCCACCAGTGGAGGGGCTAGCGGGCCAAGCTCCTACAATGAGCAGTTCTTC

J gene: TRBJ2-7
V gene: TRBV28
D gene: TRBD1
clone size: .
CDR3 protein: CASTETGAGEQYF
CDR3 DNA: TGTGCCAGCACAGAGACAGGGGCTGGAGAGCAGTACTTC

J gene: TRBJ2-3
V gene: TRBV7-3
D gene: TRBD2
clone size: .
CDR3 protein: CASSSQGLAGIRRDTQYF
CDR3 DNA: TGTGCCAGCAGCTCGCAGGGACTAGCGGGGATCAGGAGGGATACGCAGTATTTT

J gene: TRBJ2-1
V gene: TRBV5-4
D gene: TRBD2
clone size: .
CDR3 protein: CASSHRLAGNIYNEQFF
CDR3 DNA: TGTGCCAGCAGCCATCGACTAGCGGGGAATATCTACAATGAGCAGTTCTTC